A selection of T cell receptor beta chains follows, all from one sample in a study of identical twins. TCRdb itself ran the 5' RACE reads through MiXCR, one entry per CDR3 protein. The sample lists 300,000 to 400,000 distinct CDR3 sequences, 12% seen once, with about 7% in the top ten. These same records also appear under a second study, on yellow fever vaccine responses in identical twins.

Material: CD8+ T cells sorted from blood. These receptors originate from a woman under 30 in good health. Each CDR3 is given with its conserved first and last residue. A D gene is named only where the DNA matches it firmly. The size of a clone is reported for some rows only, either as once, few or many, or as a class for expanded clones.

abundance	v_gene	j_gene	d_gene	CDR3nt	CDR3aa
many	TRBV12-3/TRBV12-4	TRBJ2-5	.	TGTGCCAGCAGTTCAATCGGGGAGACCCAGTACTTC	CASSSIGETQYF
few	TRBV5-5	TRBJ1-1	TRBD1	TGTGCCAGCAGCTCAACAGGGGGCTACACTGAAGCTTTCTTT	CASSSTGGYTEAFF
once	TRBV28	TRBJ2-2	.	TGTGCCAGCAGTTTGGAGATTCCTCCCACCGGGGAGCTGTTTTTT	CASSLEIPPTGELFF
few	TRBV25-1	TRBJ1-1	TRBD1	TGTGCCAGCAGTGATTTCCGGGACAGGGGAGAGGGAGCTTTCTTT	CASSDFRDRGEGAFF
few	TRBV2	TRBJ1-2	.	TGTGCCAGCAGTGACGAAACCCGGGACCATCTTGACTATGGCTACACCTTC	CASSDETRDHLDYGYTF
.	TRBV5-1	TRBJ2-2	TRBD2	TGCGCCAGCCGTCCGACTAGCGGGAGTTTCGGGGAGCTGTTTTTT	CASRPTSGSFGELFF
few	TRBV12-3/TRBV12-4	TRBJ2-6	.	TGTGCCAGCAACTCACCGACAGGCTGGGCCAACGTCCTGACTTTC	CASNSPTGWANVLTF
.	TRBV4-1	TRBJ2-7	.	TGCGCCAGCAGCCTCCCGGGGCTAGCTGGGGAGCAGTACTTC	CASSLPGLAGEQYF
many	TRBV12-3/TRBV12-4	TRBJ2-1	.	TGTGCCAGCAGTTTTCCTAAGCAGTTCTTC	CASSFPKQFF
.	TRBV7-8	TRBJ2-1	.	TGTGCCAGCAGCTCCCCCAATGACAATGAGCAGTTCTTC	CASSSPNDNEQFF
.	TRBV27	TRBJ1-1	TRBD1	TGTGCCAGCATATCTACAGGGGACACTGAAGCTTTCTTT	CASISTGDTEAFF
.	TRBV21-1	TRBJ2-1	.	TGTGCCAGCAGCCCCGGGCCCCAGGGGAATGAGCAGTTCTTC	CASSPGPQGNEQFF
.	TRBV7-3	TRBJ2-2	TRBD2	TGTGCCAGCAGCTTAATCCGTCTAGCGGGAGGGAAAAGGTCCGGGGAGCTGTTTTTT	CASSLIRLAGGKRSGELFF
few	TRBV19	TRBJ1-1	TRBD1	TGTGCCAGTAGTATAGGACAGGGGGCAGCTTTCTTT	CASSIGQGAAFF
.	TRBV27	TRBJ1-5	TRBD1	TGTGCCAGCAGCTCAGGACAGGGGTTACATCAGCCCCAGCATTTT	CASSSGQGLHQPQHF
.	TRBV6-2/TRBV6-3	TRBJ1-2	TRBD1	TGTGCCAGCAGTTACATACAGGGGGTTCAAGGCTACACCTTC	CASSYIQGVQGYTF
few	TRBV7-6	TRBJ2-5	.	TGTGCCAGCAGGGAGGAGAACGGGCAAGAGACCCAGTACTTC	CASREENGQETQYF
.	TRBV28	TRBJ1-1	.	TGTGCCAGCAGTTTCACAGCCCTGAACACTGAAGCTTTCTTT	CASSFTALNTEAFF
few	TRBV7-6	TRBJ1-2	.	TGTGCCAGCAGCTTAGGCACACCCTATGGCTACACCTTC	CASSLGTPYGYTF
.	TRBV7-8	TRBJ2-5	.	TGTGCCAGCAGAGGTCCTGGGAGGCCAGAGACCCAGTACTTC	CASRGPGRPETQYF
few	TRBV5-1	TRBJ1-6	TRBD1	TGCGCCAGCACCAGGGGGAGCTCCTATAATTCACCCGTCCACTTT	CASTRGSSYNSPVHF
.	TRBV20-1	TRBJ1-2	.	TGCAGTGCTAGAGATTATGAAGGGTTTGGTGGCTACACCTTC	CSARDYEGFGGYTF
.	TRBV5-6	TRBJ2-1	TRBD2	TGTGCCAGCAGACTAGCGGGGGTGAACAATGAGCAGTTCTTC	CASRLAGVNNEQFF
.	TRBV27	TRBJ2-3	.	TGTGCCAGCAGTCGCACAGAGGGTGCAGATACGCAGTATTTT	CASSRTEGADTQYF
.	TRBV4-1	TRBJ2-7	TRBD2	TGCGCCAGCAGCACTAGCGGGAGAAGGTACGAGCAGTACTTC	CASSTSGRRYEQYF
.	TRBV7-8	TRBJ2-2	TRBD2	TGTGCCAGCAGCTTGGTGGCGGGGGGGCTCACCGGGGAGCTGTTTTTT	CASSLVAGGLTGELFF
few	TRBV6-5	TRBJ2-3	TRBD2	TGTGCCAGCAGTTACTCGACTAGCGGGAACACAGATACGCAGTATTTT	CASSYSTSGNTDTQYF
few	TRBV14	TRBJ1-3	.	TGTGCCAGCAGCCAACTAGGGACTGACGCTGGAAACACCATATATTTT	CASSQLGTDAGNTIYF
few	TRBV4-1	TRBJ1-2	.	TGCGCCAGCAGCCAAGAATCCTTCAGGGTGGATGGCTACACCTTC	CASSQESFRVDGYTF
few	TRBV9	TRBJ2-7	.	TGTGCCAGCAGCGTAGTTGATTGGGAGCAGTACTTC	CASSVVDWEQYF
.	TRBV24-1	TRBJ2-1	TRBD2	TGTGCCACCGGGGACTTGATGGGGACTAGCCCCAATGAGCAGTTCTTC	CATGDLMGTSPNEQFF
few	TRBV4-1	TRBJ1-1	.	TGCGCCAGCAGGCTCTCGTGGGGGGGGAACACTGAAGCTTTCTTT	CASRLSWGGNTEAFF
.	TRBV13	TRBJ2-5	.	TGTGCCAGCAGCCCGGCGGTTAGCTCACGCGAGACCCAGTACTTC	CASSPAVSSRETQYF
.	TRBV14	TRBJ2-3	TRBD2	TGTGCCAGCAGTGCGGGGGTAAGAGATACGCAGTATTTT	CASSAGVRDTQYF
many	TRBV4-1	TRBJ1-1	.	TGCGCCAGCAGCCAAGTCGAGGGGACAACTGAAGCTTTCTTT	CASSQVEGTTEAFF
.	TRBV20-1	TRBJ2-1	.	TGCAGTGCCTTATCTTCGCTTGACAATGAGCAGTTCTTC	CSALSSLDNEQFF
.	TRBV20-1	TRBJ2-1	TRBD2	TGCAGTGCCAGGAGATCCGGGACTAGCTACAATGAGCAGTTCTTC	CSARRSGTSYNEQFF
few	TRBV2	TRBJ2-7	.	TGTGCCAGCACCGACGGGACTTCAAATTACGAGCAGTACTTC	CASTDGTSNYEQYF
.	TRBV20-1	TRBJ1-6	TRBD1	TGCAGTGCTAGAGAAGGTGGGACAGGAGTTAATTCACCCCTCCACTTT	CSAREGGTGVNSPLHF
many	TRBV15	TRBJ2-1	TRBD2	TGTGCCACCAGCAAAAGCGGGGGAGGTAGAAATGAGCAGTTCTTC	CATSKSGGGRNEQFF
few	TRBV5-6	TRBJ1-2	.	TGTGCCAGCGGAACAGGGTCCTATGGCTACACCTTC	CASGTGSYGYTF
many	TRBV7-8	TRBJ2-1	TRBD2	TGTGCCAGCAGCCCAGCCACTAGCGGAACCTACAATGAGCAGTTCTTC	CASSPATSGTYNEQFF
many	TRBV7-9	TRBJ2-7	TRBD1	TGTGCCAGCAGACAGACAGGGTCTTACGAGCAGTACTTC	CASRQTGSYEQYF
.	TRBV7-8	TRBJ2-1	.	TGTGCCAGCAGCTTAGCGGGGGCTACCAATGAGCAGTTCTTC	CASSLAGATNEQFF
few	TRBV7-6	TRBJ1-6	TRBD1	TGTGCCAGCAGCTTAAGAGCACAGGGGGCCTCACCCCTCCACTTT	CASSLRAQGASPLHF
few	TRBV19	TRBJ2-7	.	TGTGCCAGTAGTACCACGGGACCTCTTTACGAGCAGTACTTC	CASSTTGPLYEQYF
.	TRBV9	TRBJ2-2	TRBD2	TGTGCCAGCAGCGTAGCCAACCCGACTAGCGGGGGGGACACCGGGGAGCTGTTTTTT	CASSVANPTSGGDTGELFF
few	TRBV5-1	TRBJ2-2	.	TGCGCCAGCAGCTGGGCTAGCGACCCGGGAACCGGGGAGCTGTTTTTT	CASSWASDPGTGELFF
.	TRBV5-1	TRBJ2-1	TRBD2	TGCGCCAGCCGAAAAACCGGGACTACAGACAATGAGCAGTTCTTC	CASRKTGTTDNEQFF
.	TRBV14	TRBJ2-7	TRBD2	TGTGCCAGCAGCCAAGATACCCCGGGACTAGCGGGAGTTTTCCCCTACGAGCAGTACTTC	CASSQDTPGLAGVFPYEQYF